Shown below are 25 T cell receptor beta chains from a single sample sequenced in a study of T-cell memory formation after mild COVID-19. TCRdb processed the 5' RACE reads anew with MiXCR; each CDR3 protein has one entry. The sample shows about 260,000 distinct CDR3 sequences, around 8% of them seen only once. The specimen sequenced was PBMCs or a T cell subset sorted from them (not recorded which). These receptors came from a man between 18 and 29 years old who had mild COVID-19 (a few samples of this study predate the infection). Cell type and time point are not known.

The chain employs TRBV28 and TRBJ1-2; the D gene is possibly TRBD1 (6 bases). Trimming removed 5 bases from V and 4 bases from J, with 14 bases in between. Germline assignment: CDR1 MDHEN and CDR2 SYDVKM. CDR3 length: 14 amino acids. CDR3 bases: TGTGCCAGCAGTGCGGGTGGGGGCATCTATGGCTACACCTTC. Protein: CASSAGGGIYGYTF.

The J gene is TRBJ2-3, the V gene TRBV14, with 7 bases identical to TRBD1. The germline CDR1 and CDR2 sequences are SGHDN and FVKESK. The V gene end was trimmed by 1 base and the J gene end by 6 bases; junction bases not matched to a gene: 7. This CDR3 comprises 15 residues. CDR3 residues: CASSQAVTGWDTQYF. In nucleotides, the CDR3 is TGTGCCAGCAGCCAAGCCGTGACAGGGTGGGATACGCAGTATTTT.

This clonotype was recorded a few times. The rearrangement uses TRBV7-2 and TRBJ2-3; 10 bases are a match to TRBD2. The CDR3 spans 16 residues. Germline trimming cut 2 bases from V and 0 bases from J; bases unmatched to any gene: 2. Germline CDR1 and CDR2: SGHTA and FQGNSA. The DNA for the CDR3 is TGTGCCAGCAGCTTAAGACTAGCGGGTAGCACAGATACGCAGTATTTT. It encodes CASSLRLAGSTDTQYF.

This sequence joins TRBV27 and TRBJ2-2, with TRBD1 as a possible D gene (6 bases). Trimming pared 6 bases from V and 6 bases from J, leaving 17 bases between. Germline values: CDR1 MNHEY, CDR2 SMNVEV (reference sequence). The CDR3 contains 15 residues. CDR3 loop: CASRLLHRVPGELFF. CDR3 DNA: TGTGCCAGCAGACTCCTACACAGGGTTCCCGGGGAGCTGTTTTTT.

The genes are TRBV15 and TRBJ2-7; 12 nucleotides line up with TRBD1. This CDR3 contains 14 residues. The junction had 9 bases not matched to a gene; V was cut back by 8 bases and J by 7 bases. Germline lookup yields CDR1 LNHNV and CDR2 YYDKDF (reference sequence). In DNA, the CDR3 is TGTGCCACCGGGCGGGACAGGGGGCGCGGGGAGCAGTACTTC. Translating it yields CATGRDRGRGEQYF.

The rearrangement links TRBV6-5 to TRBJ2-7; 7 nucleotides match TRBD1. The CDR3 has 13 amino acids. Per germline, CDR1 MNHEY and CDR2 SVGAGI. The trim removed 7 bases at V and 0 bases at J, leaving 3 bases unmatched. The CDR3 sequence: CASKAGGSYEQYV. In DNA, the CDR3 is TGTGCCAGCAAGGCAGGGGGCTCCTACGAGCAGTACGTC.

This clonotype showed up just a few times. This chain links TRBV30 with TRBJ2-3, with a possible D match to TRBD2 (5 bases). Germline V gene sequence: CDR1 GTSNPN, CDR2 SVGIG (reference sequence). The CDR3 loop spans 13 amino acids. Trimming shortened V by 4 bases and J by 0 bases, and 8 bases separated the two germline ends. Here the CDR3 DNA reads TGTGCCTGGATGGACTTTAGCACAGATACGCAGTATTTT. This gives the protein CAWMDFSTDTQYF.

This chain joins TRBV3-1 and TRBJ2-5; possible D gene TRBD1, 6 bases. V lost 4 bases and J lost 0, with 12 bases in between. CDR3 length equals 15 residues. CDR1 LGHDT and CDR2 YNNKEL come from the germline V gene (reference sequence). In DNA form, the CDR3 reads TGTGCCAGCAGCCCAGGGGCACTTCACCAAGAGACCCAGTACTTC. Translating gives CASSPGALHQETQYF.

This clonotype came up a few times. This chain links TRBV5-1 with TRBJ1-1, with D hard to call. This CDR3 has 13 amino acids. Per the germline V gene, CDR1 is SGHRS and CDR2 is YFSETQ. V lost 4 bases and J lost 3, with 10 bases in between. The CDR3 protein is CASSRDMDTEAFF. The DNA of the CDR3 is TGCGCCAGCAGCAGGGATATGGACACTGAAGCTTTCTTT.

This clonotype has ten or more counts. The CDR3 here is CASSVLLADTQYF. DNA for the CDR3: TGTGCCAGCAGTGTCCTTCTCGCAGATACGCAGTATTTT. The rearrangement links TRBV12-3 or TRBV12-4 to TRBJ2-3, with no clear D. The germline V and J ends were trimmed by 5 bases and 4 bases, with 10 bases remaining between them. CDR3 size: 13 residues.

V and J are TRBV6-2 or TRBV6-3 and TRBJ2-7, with 8 nucleotides matching TRBD2. The CDR3 is 16 residues long. The germline V gene has CDR1 MNHEY and CDR2 SVGEGT. Losses at the gene ends were 5 bases for V and 6 bases for J; bases not matched to a gene: 15. The CDR3: CASSTPFERGLSEQYV. The CDR3, as DNA: TGTGCCAGCAGTACGCCCTTCGAGCGGGGGCTGAGCGAGCAGTACGTC.

This clonotype was picked up a small number of times. The chain links TRBV7-3 to TRBJ2-3, with D tentatively TRBD1 (5 bases). The CDR3 consists of 16 residues. Germline CDR1 reads SGHTA; CDR2 reads FQGTGA. V was clipped by 0 bases and J by 2 bases, with 12 bases between them. The CDR3 DNA reads as TGTGCCAGCAGCTTAACAGGGGTCCCGCCCACAGATACGCAGTATTTT. Amino acid sequence: CASSLTGVPPTDTQYF. The whole variable domain, remainder taken from reference TRBV7-3 and TRBJ2-3, is GAGVSQTPSNKVTEKGKYVELRCDPISGHTALYWYRQSLGQGPEFLIYFQGTGAADDSGLPNDRFFAVRPEGSVSTLKIQRTERGDSAVYLCASSLTGVPPTDTQYFGPGTRLTVL.

Only a few counts were recorded for this clonotype. The chain has TRBV7-3 and TRBJ1-4, with TRBD1 matching over 7 bases. The CDR3 sequence is 14 residues long. Germline V gene sequence: CDR1 SGHTA, CDR2 FQGTGA. The junction had 6 bases not matched to a gene; V was cut back by 6 bases and J by 5 bases. CDR3 bases: TGTGCCAGCAGTGTGACAGGGTGGAATGAAAAACTGTTTTTT. This encodes CASSVTGWNEKLFF.

This clonotype was found a few times. The genes are TRBV9 and TRBJ1-1, with a possible D match to TRBD1 (5 bases). Trimming took off 6 bases at V and 5 bases at J, with 23 bases between the two ends. The germline CDR1 and CDR2 sequences are SGDLS and YYNGEE. The CDR3 contains 16 residues. Written as DNA, the CDR3 is TGTGCCAGCATCGAAACCGGGCCCCGGGGGAGAACTGAAGCTTTCTTT. As protein: CASIETGPRGRTEAFF.

This clonotype occurred many times. This chain uses TRBV7-9 with TRBJ2-5; TRBD2 matches at 10 bases. The CDR3 runs to 16 residues. The germline CDR1 and CDR2 sequences are SEHNR and FQNEAQ (reference sequence). V was pared by 2 bases and J by 4 bases, with 7 bases of the junction left unmatched. Here the CDR3 DNA reads TGTGCCAGCAGCTTACGTGCTAGCGGGGGCCGAGAGACCCAGTACTTC. Its translation is CASSLRASGGRETQYF. The full variable domain, in which reference TRBV7-9 and TRBJ2-5 provide the parts outside the CDR3, is DTGVSQNPRHKITKRGQNVTFRCDPISEHNRLYWYRQTLGQGPEFLTYFQNEAQLEKSRLLSDRFSAERPKGSFSTLEIQRTEQGDSAMYLCASSLRASGGRETQYFGPGTRLLVL.

In this sample, this clonotype turned up once. The rearrangement joins TRBV9 to TRBJ2-3, with D perhaps TRBD1 (6 bases). Germline V gene lookup returns CDR1 SGDLS and CDR2 YYNGEE. There are 15 residues in the CDR3. Trimming removed 4 bases at V and 4 bases at J, with 16 bases between. The CDR3 region has the DNA TGTGCCAGCAGCTCCTACGGCAGGGGCCCAGATACGCAGTATTTT. Protein product: CASSSYGRGPDTQYF.

This clonotype was detected a few times. The rearrangement uses TRBV9 and TRBJ1-2; possibly TRBD1 for D (5 bases). Germline CDR1 and CDR2: SGDLS and YYNGEE. The CDR3 covers 14 residues. V was pared by 6 bases and J by 5 bases, with 17 bases between. CDR3 bases: TGTGCCAGCAATGACGGGGGATTCAGATATGGCTACACCTTC. This codes for CASNDGGFRYGYTF.

The V gene is TRBV7-2, the J gene TRBJ2-3; D may correspond to TRBD1 or TRBD2 (5 bases each). The CDR3 is 13 residues long. V lost 8 bases to trimming and J lost 3 bases, with 12 bases between them. Per germline, CDR1 SGHTA and CDR2 FQGNSA. The CDR3 sequence is CASGAGTTDTQYF. The DNA of the CDR3 is TGTGCCAGCGGCGCCGGGACGACAGATACGCAGTATTTT. The full variable domain, rest sourced from reference TRBV7-2 and TRBJ2-3, is GAGVSQSPSNKVTEKGKDVELRCDPISGHTALYWYRQSLGQGLEFLIYFQGNSAPDKSGLPSDRFSAERTGGSVSTLTIQRTQQEDSAVYLCASGAGTTDTQYFGPGTRLTVL.

The chain links TRBV25-1 to TRBJ2-7, with TRBD2 matching over 11 bases. This CDR3 region has 12 residues. The V gene end was trimmed by 8 bases and the J gene end by 4 bases; junction bases not matched to a gene: 1. The V gene's germline CDR1 is MGHDK and CDR2 SYGVNS. The CDR3 sequence: CASPSGGYEQYF. The CDR3 DNA reads TGTGCCAGCCCTAGCGGGGGGTACGAGCAGTACTTC.

For this clonotype: Just one base apart from a much larger clone, this may be a read error. J is TRBJ2-3 and V is TRBV24-1; TRBD2 aligns across 8 bases. This CDR3 is built from 17 residues. Germline CDR1 is KGHDR and CDR2 is SFDVKD. The CDR3 protein is CATSDPRRGAHTYTQYF. The CDR3 DNA follows: TGTGCCACCAGTGATCCCCGGCGGGGGGCCCACACATATACGCAGTATTTT.

This chain uses TRBV5-6 with TRBJ1-5; D call uncertain. The V gene lost 0 bases and the J gene lost 3 bases, with 10 bases spanning the gap. The CDR3 runs 15 residues. Germline assignment: CDR1 SGHDT and CDR2 YYEEEE. Written as DNA, the CDR3 is TGTGCCAGCAGCTTGGCCGACCGTCCCAATCAGCCCCAGCATTTT. This encodes CASSLADRPNQPQHF.

J is TRBJ2-7 and V is TRBV5-1, with 8 bases matching TRBD1. V lost 9 bases and J lost 2; bases outside the gene matches: 16. The CDR3 covers 16 residues. The germline CDR1 and CDR2 sequences are SGHRS and YFSETQ. The DNA of the CDR3 is TGCGCCAACACGACCTGGGACAGGAGTTACACCTACGAGCAGTACGTC. Amino acid sequence: CANTTWDRSYTYEQYV.

The J gene is TRBJ1-2, the V gene TRBV4-3; D is perhaps TRBD1 (5 bases). The CDR3 loop spans 15 amino acids. Germline V gene data show CDR1 as LGHNA and CDR2 as YSLEER. Trimming removed 0 bases at V and 4 bases at J, with 12 bases between. CDR3 sequence: CASSQDRQILYGYTF. DNA for the CDR3: TGCGCCAGCAGCCAAGATCGACAGATCCTCTATGGCTACACCTTC.

This clonotype was seen ten or more times. The chain has TRBV3-1 and TRBJ1-5; no firm D call. The V gene lost 0 bases and the J gene lost 7 bases, with 7 bases spanning the gap. The CDR3 totals 13 residues. Germline V gene data show CDR1 as LGHDT and CDR2 as YNNKEL (reference sequence). CDR3 in amino acids: CASSQDIGQPQHF. The CDR3 coding sequence is TGTGCCAGCAGCCAAGATATTGGCCAGCCCCAGCATTTT. Looking up the rest from reference TRBV3-1 and TRBJ1-5 gives the full variable domain: DTAVSQTPKYLVTQMGNDKSIKCEQNLGHDTMYWYKQDSKKFLKIMFSYNNKELIINETVPNRFSPKSPDKAHLNLHINSLELGDSAVYFCASSQDIGQPQHFGDGTRLSIL.

This chain links TRBV7-2 with TRBJ1-3; 7 bases map to TRBD1. Germline V lookup: CDR1 SGHTA, CDR2 FQGNSA. The CDR3 sequence is 17 residues long. The V gene end was trimmed by 6 bases and the J gene end by 0 bases; junction bases not matched to a gene: 11. This CDR3 reads CASSLTGQPRSGNTIYF. The CDR3 DNA follows: TGTGCCAGCAGTCTAACGGGACAGCCTCGCTCTGGAAACACCATATATTTT.